A single sample gave rise to the 14 T cell receptor beta chains below, sequenced in a study of patients and donors after allogeneic stem cell transplantation (dated by TCRdb to about 2020). Library preparation used RT-PCR. The sequencer listed for this sample is NextSeq 550. Clones were called with MiXCR by TCRdb after fastp trimmed the public reads at Q25, and only in-frame beta chains were retained. Here each entry gathers all rows of one CDR3 protein and keeps the most common genes and DNA. The table for this sample lists some 880,000 distinct CDR3 sequences; roughly 17% of them were counted only once. The ten largest clones take up about 6% of the sample. Specimen: blood, either unsorted or a sorted T cell fraction (not recorded which). All receptors come from a human donor who was either an allogeneic HSCT recipient or a stem cell or donor lymphocyte infusion donor (not recorded which). It is not recorded whose cells these are; they may come from a transplant donor.

The chain joins TRBV18 to TRBJ2-2, with unresolved D. The CDR3 is 14 residues long. CDR1 is KGHSH, CDR2 LQKENI, per germline. With 4 bases removed from V and 5 bases from J, the gap between germline ends came to 11 bases. CDR3 loop: CASSLSIATGELFF. As DNA, the CDR3 is TGTGCCAGCTCACTCTCAATTGCGACCGGGGAGCTGTTTTTT.

This clonotype has only a few counts. The rearrangement links TRBV3-1 to TRBJ2-7; TRBD2 might be the D (5 bases). V lost 0 bases and J 0 bases, leaving 18 bases between the germline ends. Germline lookup yields CDR1 LGHDT and CDR2 YNNKEL (reference sequence). The CDR3 totals 18 residues. The DNA of the CDR3 is TGTGCCAGCAGCCAAGATAAGTGGGGTAGCGTTAGCTCCTACGAGCAGTACTTC. Its translation: CASSQDKWGSVSSYEQYF.

This rearrangement joins TRBV27 to TRBJ2-1; D is unresolved. Germline CDR1 and CDR2: MNHEY and SMNVEV (reference sequence). Trimming cost V 5 bases and J 5 bases, with 7 bases left between them. CDR3 length: 12 residues. CDR3 loop: CASSVTDNEQFF. The CDR3 nucleotides are TGTGCCAGCAGTGTGACTGACAATGAGCAGTTCTTC.

V and J are TRBV7-9 and TRBJ1-2; 8 bases line up with TRBD1. V gave up 5 bases and J gave up 8 bases; unmatched junction bases: 10. In germline, CDR1 is SEHNR, CDR2 FQNEAQ (reference sequence). The CDR3 consists of 14 residues. The CDR3 region is CASSGRDRHWGYTF. CDR3 bases: TGTGCCAGCAGCGGCCGGGACAGGCATTGGGGCTACACCTTC.

The J gene is TRBJ2-1, the V gene TRBV18; a weak D match, TRBD1 (5 bases). There are 14 residues in the CDR3. Germline assignment: CDR1 KGHSH and CDR2 LQKENI. Trimming took off 2 bases at V and 8 bases at J, with 13 bases between the two ends. CDR3 in DNA: TGTGCCAGCTCACCAAGTCCGACAGTGGATGAGCAGTTCTTC. Translated: CASSPSPTVDEQFF.

The rearrangement uses TRBV19 and TRBJ1-5; tentative D call: TRBD1 (6 bases). Germline lookup yields CDR1 LNHDA and CDR2 SQIVND (reference sequence). CDR3 length: 15 amino acids. V gave up 3 bases and J gave up 4 bases, with 13 bases separating them. CDR3 bases: TGTGCCAGTAGTATCGGGAGAGGGGGTAATCAGCCCCAGCATTTT. As protein: CASSIGRGGNQPQHF.

The table lists this clonotype with a count of one. The J gene is TRBJ1-4, the V gene TRBV6-2 or TRBV6-3; a weak D match, TRBD1 (6 bases). V lost 8 bases to trimming and J lost 17 bases, with 18 bases between them. The CDR3 is 11 amino acids. The V gene's germline CDR1 is MNHEY and CDR2 SVGEGT. The CDR3 DNA reads TGTGCCAGCGGGGGCGCGGCAGGCGACTTTTTT. It codes for CASGGAAGDFF.

There are a few counts of this clonotype. The genes are TRBV6-2 or TRBV6-3 and TRBJ2-7; D might be TRBD2 (5 bases). Germline lookup yields CDR1 MNHEY and CDR2 SVGEGT. V dropped 2 bases and J dropped 7 bases, with 9 bases sitting between them. This CDR3 region has 12 residues. CDR3 amino acids: CASSYEGFEQYF. The CDR3 DNA is TGTGCCAGCAGTTACGAGGGATTTGAGCAGTACTTC.

This clonotype was detected ten times or more. The chain uses TRBV5-1 and TRBJ2-5, with D unclear. This CDR3 is 13 amino acids long. Looked up from germline, CDR1 is SGHRS and CDR2 is YFSETQ. V lost 0 bases and J 0 bases, leaving 3 bases between the germline ends. The CDR3 bases are TGCGCCAGCAGCTTGGAGCACCAAGAGACCCAGTACTTC. This translates into CASSLEHQETQYF.

This clonotype was seen a handful of times. CDR3 DNA sequence: TGTGCCAGCAGCTTCCGGGGGGCCGGGAACACTGAAGCTTTCTTT. Its translation is CASSFRGAGNTEAFF. The rearrangement joins TRBV5-6 to TRBJ1-1; D may be TRBD1 (6 bases). The length of the CDR3 is 15 residues. V lost 2 bases and J lost 1, with 12 bases in between. Germline V gene sequence: CDR1 SGHDT, CDR2 YYEEEE.

The V call is TRBV19, the J call TRBJ1-1; TRBD1 might be the D (5 bases). V shed 8 bases and J shed 1 base, with 20 bases lying between them. CDR3 length equals 16 residues. Germline V gene data show CDR1 as LNHDA and CDR2 as SQIVND (reference sequence). The chain's CDR3 is CASPPRGRGTNTEAFF. The DNA of the CDR3 is TGTGCCAGTCCCCCCCGTGGGAGGGGAACGAACACTGAAGCTTTCTTT.

The chain links TRBV28 to TRBJ1-6, with D possibly matching TRBD1 (5 bases). Trimming left V 10 bases short and J 1 base short, with 20 bases between. Per germline, CDR1 MDHEN and CDR2 SYDVKM. CDR3 size: 17 residues. The DNA for the CDR3 is TGTGCCACCACGGGGGGGAGGAAGCGGTCCTATAATTCACCCCTCCACTTT. Its translation is CATTGGRKRSYNSPLHF.

The V gene is TRBV19, the J gene TRBJ2-6; no clear D gene. The CDR3 length is 15 residues. The V gene's germline CDR1 is LNHDA and CDR2 SQIVND (reference sequence). V gave up 7 bases and J gave up 4 bases, with 14 bases separating them. In DNA form, the CDR3 reads TGTGCCAGTACCCTGACCCGGCTGGGGGCCAACGTCCTGACTTTC. Its protein product is CASTLTRLGANVLTF.

The chain combines TRBV6-5 with TRBJ2-5, with D possibly TRBD2 on 5 matching bases. Germline lookup yields CDR1 MNHEY and CDR2 SVGAGI. V lost 6 bases to trimming and J lost 2 bases, with 22 bases between them. This CDR3 is built from 17 residues. As DNA, the CDR3 is TGTGCCAGCAGCTACCCTAGACTTGCGGGCCGACAAGAGACCCAGTACTTC. Amino acids: CASSYPRLAGRQETQYF.